The 9 T cell receptor beta chains below come from one sample, sequenced in a study of regulatory T cells in long-lasting Graves disease. Construction of TCR beta libraries relied on iRepertoire HTBI primers and on Arm-PCR targeting CDR3 regions. TCRdb itself ran the multiplex PCR reads through MiXCR, one entry per CDR3 protein. Of some 500,000 distinct CDR3 sequences listed, roughly 13% are singletons. Indicated time point: newly diagnosed GD, antithyroid drugs for less than 3 months. With RNA extracted from PBMCs as input, the TCR library was made. These same data were also listed under a study on T cells in Graves' hyperthyroidism and ophthalmopathy.

The input for sequencing was peripheral blood mononuclear cells (PBMCs), taken at new diagnosis, from a patient treated with antithyroid drugs. Source of these receptors: a man aged 25 to 45 with Graves disease.

Of note for this clonotype: Germline is not matched at one junction end, which may reflect a read error. V usage is TRBV18 and J usage is TRBJ2-7; 7 nucleotides agree with TRBD2. The CDR3 length is 17 residues. The germline V gene has CDR1 KGHSH and CDR2 LQKENI. The CDR3 sequence is CASSSNAGTGGSYGQYF. Here the CDR3 DNA reads TGTGCCAGCTCATCGAATGCCGGGACGGGGGGATCCTACGGGCAGTACTTC.

There are many counts of this clonotype. The chain links TRBV29-1 to TRBJ2-7; 8 nucleotides match TRBD1. CDR1 is SQVTM and CDR2 is ANQGSEA in the germline V gene. The CDR3 has 15 amino acids. The trim removed 3 bases at V and 0 bases at J, leaving 7 bases unmatched. The CDR3: CSVEGVTGDSYEQYF. CDR3 sequence (DNA): TGCAGCGTTGAGGGAGTGACAGGGGACTCCTACGAGCAGTACTTC.

Many counts were recorded for this clonotype. This chain connects TRBV5-6 to TRBJ1-5; D uncertain. Trimming took 4 bases from V and 0 from J, leaving 8 bases between them. The CDR3 covers 14 residues. CDR1 is SGHDT and CDR2 is YYEEEE in the germline V gene. The CDR3 DNA sequence: TGTGCCAGCAGCGTGGGGTATAGCAATCAGCCCCAGCATTTT. Its translation: CASSVGYSNQPQHF. The variable domain in full, with the rest retrieved from reference TRBV5-6 and TRBJ1-5, is DAGVTQSPTHLIKTRGQQVTLRCSPKSGHDTVSWYQQALGQGPQFIFQYYEEEERQRGNFPDRFSGHQFPNYSSELNVNALLLGDSALYLCASSVGYSNQPQHFGDGTRLSIL.

This clonotype was detected ten times or more. The rearrangement links TRBV20-1 to TRBJ2-7; D is unresolved. V lost 3 bases, J lost 0 bases, and 18 bases lay in between. CDR1 and CDR2 from the germline V gene are DFQATT and SNEGSKA (reference sequence). The CDR3 length is 16 residues. The CDR3 reads CSASAPGLRDSYEQYF. CDR3 coding DNA: TGCAGTGCTAGCGCGCCGGGTCTCAGAGACTCCTACGAGCAGTACTTC.

This clonotype was detected many times. This chain links TRBV20-1 with TRBJ2-2; D ambiguous. Germline V gene sequence: CDR1 DFQATT, CDR2 SNEGSKA (reference sequence). The CDR3 is 14 residues long. V was trimmed by 3 bases and J by 1 base, leaving 9 bases between them. The CDR3 loop is CSASGQLNTGELFF. Here the CDR3 DNA reads TGCAGTGCTAGTGGGCAGCTGAACACCGGGGAGCTGTTTTTT.

There are a few counts of this clonotype. This chain uses TRBV29-1 with TRBJ2-7; D tentatively reads TRBD1 or TRBD2 (5 bases each). Trimming removed 5 bases at V and 2 bases at J, with 13 bases between. Germline lookup yields CDR1 SQVTM and CDR2 ANQGSEA. The CDR3 consists of 13 residues. CDR3 residues: CSVLGDGPYEQYF. CDR3 sequence (DNA): TGCAGCGTTCTGGGGGACGGGCCCTACGAGCAGTACTTC.

This clonotype was picked up many times. V usage is TRBV20-1 and J usage is TRBJ1-5; D may be TRBD1 (5 bases). The length of the CDR3 is 15 residues. Germline V CDR1 and CDR2: DFQATT, SNEGSKA (reference sequence). Trimming cost V 0 bases and J 3 bases, with 12 bases left between them. The CDR3 here is CSAREVTEDNQPQHF. The CDR3 DNA is TGCAGTGCTAGAGAGGTGACAGAAGACAATCAGCCCCAGCATTTT.

The chain is built from TRBV20-1 and TRBJ2-5; D remains unclear. The germline V gene encodes CDR1 DFQATT and CDR2 SNEGSKA (reference sequence). The CDR3 extends over 11 amino acids. The ends were cut back, 5 bases at V and 5 bases at J, with 9 bases in the middle. This CDR3 reads CSAYLSETQYF. In DNA, the CDR3 is TGCAGTGCTTACCTATCGGAGACCCAGTACTTC.

At least ten counts were recorded for this clonotype. This chain uses TRBV6-1 with TRBJ2-2, with D tentatively TRBD2 (6 bases). Trimming took off 7 bases at V and 2 bases at J, with 23 bases between the two ends. Per germline, CDR1 MNHNS and CDR2 SASEGT. The CDR3 covers 18 residues. The CDR3 DNA sequence: TGTGCCAGCACCCCCAGGCTCGGGGAGGCGCGCAACACCGGGGAGCTGTTTTTT. Translation: CASTPRLGEARNTGELFF.